This T cell receptor beta chain originates from a study of PD-L1 blockade in urothelial cancer. At the level of the study: Counts from blood samples showed a median of 141,255 T cells.

CDR1 LGHNA and CDR2 YNFKEQ come from the germline V gene. The CDR3 length is 14 residues. V gave up 7 bases and J gave up 8 bases, with 19 bases separating them. TCRdb's table, derived via immunoSEQ multiplex PCR, lists solely in-frame clones and lacks some. The sample lists 90,000 to 100,000 clones, around 91% seen once, with about 1.6% in the top ten. Time point in this sample: pretreatment peripheral blood. The specimen comprised PBMCs, sampled around atezolizumab (anti-PD-L1) treatment. The V and J genes are TRBV4-2 and TRBJ2-3, with a weak D call TRBD2 (6 bases). The source is a man in his 60s with urothelial cancer. The CDR3 is CASTRAPSGGTQYF. The CDR3 nucleotides read TGTGCCAGCACGAGAGCTCCCTCCGGGGGTACGCAGTATTTT.